The 10 T cell receptor beta chains given below trace back to one sample, sequenced in a study of T cell responses to AZD1222 COVID-19 vaccine. The protocol was immunoSEQ multiplex PCR, while the TCRdb copy is restricted to in-frame clones and leaves out a portion. Among about 160,000 clones, approximately 91% were seen once, and the ten largest hold approximately 3.8%. The sequences come from peripheral blood, collected 28 days after the second AZD1222 dose. The source of these receptors is an adult who received the AZD1222 COVID-19 vaccine.

This clone came up once. This chain connects TRBV10-3 to TRBJ2-3, with 7 bases that match TRBD1. Trimming cost V 6 bases and J 2 bases; bases outside gene matches: 5. This CDR3 comprises 14 residues. Germline loops: CDR1 ENHRY, CDR2 SYGVKD. Here the CDR3 DNA reads TGTGCCATCAGCCGGGACAGCTACACAGATACGCAGTATTTT. It encodes CAISRDSYTDTQYF.

The chain uses TRBV5-6 and TRBJ2-7, with D possibly matching TRBD2 (6 bases). Between the trimmed V and J ends, which lost 0 bases and 4 bases, there was a span of 14 bases. Germline CDR1 and CDR2: SGHDT and YYEEEE. The CDR3 covers 15 residues. The CDR3 protein is CASSLGIGGGYEQYF. CDR3 coding DNA: TGTGCCAGCAGCTTGGGGATCGGCGGAGGGTACGAGCAGTACTTC.

The V gene is TRBV15, the J gene TRBJ1-5, with D unresolved. There are 11 residues in the CDR3. V lost 3 bases to trimming and J lost 5 bases, with 2 bases between them. Germline CDR1 LNHNV, CDR2 YYDKDF (reference sequence). The CDR3 bases are TGTGCCACCAGCAGGGATCAGCCCCAGCATTTT. Translated, it gives CATSRDQPQHF.

V gene TRBV24-1 combines with J gene TRBJ2-2; no clear D. The CDR3 contains 15 residues. Germline V lookup: CDR1 KGHDR, CDR2 SFDVKD. Trimming left V 12 bases short and J 0 bases short, with 16 bases between. CDR3 coding DNA: TGTGCCGGCGTGTTAGACAAGCCGAACACCGGGGAGCTGTTTTTT. The encoded protein is CAGVLDKPNTGELFF.

The chain uses TRBV6-1 and TRBJ2-5, with D unclear. V lost 2 bases and J lost 4, with 8 bases in between. This CDR3 is built from 13 residues. The V gene's germline CDR1 is MNHNS and CDR2 SASEGT. CDR3 sequence reads: CASSEWNSETQYF. CDR3 DNA sequence: TGTGCCAGCAGTGAATGGAATTCAGAGACCCAGTACTTC.

This chain connects TRBV5-1 to TRBJ1-4, with D possibly TRBD1 on 6 matching bases. Germline V CDR1 and CDR2: SGHRS, YFSETQ. The V end lost 3 bases, the J end lost 0 bases, and 9 bases lay between the germline ends. CDR3 length equals 15 residues. The CDR3 sequence is CASSSQGATNEKLFF. The CDR3 DNA sequence: TGCGCCAGCAGCTCACAGGGTGCAACTAATGAAAAACTGTTTTTT.

The chain employs TRBV11-2 and TRBJ2-7; TRBD2 aligns across 10 bases. With V trimmed by 4 bases and J by 4 bases, 10 bases remained unmatched. This CDR3 spans 16 amino acids. Looked up from germline, CDR1 is SGHAT and CDR2 is FQNNGV. This CDR3 is CASSSWQREGRYEQYF. The CDR3 DNA follows: TGTGCCAGCAGCTCCTGGCAGCGGGAGGGCCGATACGAGCAGTACTTC.

The rearrangement joins TRBV4-2 to TRBJ1-6, with a possible D match to TRBD1 (6 bases). V lost 0 bases to trimming and J lost 8 bases, with 17 bases between them. This CDR3 has 17 residues. Germline V gene sequence: CDR1 LGHNA, CDR2 YNFKEQ. CDR3 sequence reads: CASSQDGGRDKYSPLHF. In DNA form, the CDR3 reads TGTGCCAGCAGCCAAGACGGGGGGCGGGACAAGTATTCACCCCTCCACTTT.

This chain links TRBV6-6 with TRBJ1-2, with D maybe TRBD1 (5 bases). CDR3 length: 14 amino acids. Germline V gives CDR1 MNHNY, CDR2 SVGAGI (reference sequence). V shed 0 bases and J shed 4 bases, with 9 bases lying between them. The CDR3 spells CASSYSGDAYGYTF. The CDR3 DNA follows: TGTGCCAGCAGTTACTCGGGGGACGCCTATGGCTACACCTTC.

The chain links TRBV6-2 or TRBV6-3 to TRBJ2-7; D ambiguous. The germline V gene encodes CDR1 MNHEY and CDR2 SVGEGT. V lost 2 bases and J 7 bases, leaving 9 bases between the germline ends. CDR3 size: 12 residues. This chain's CDR3 is CASSYTGKEQYF. Here the CDR3 DNA reads TGTGCCAGCAGTTACACCGGCAAGGAGCAGTACTTC.